Following are 18 T cell receptor beta chains from one sample sequenced in a study of blood T cell repertoires in COVID-19. Assay: immunoSEQ multiplex PCR; the TCRdb copy retains only in-frame clones and omits some. This table holds 60,000 or so clones, approximately 90% found once. Sequencing was carried out using peripheral blood. These receptors were taken from a man in his 60s with acute or convalescent COVID-19.

This clone occurred once. The gene calls are TRBV19 and TRBJ1-2; 7 nucleotides match TRBD1. This CDR3 has 15 residues. The germline V gene encodes CDR1 LNHDA and CDR2 SQIVND (reference sequence). V lost 3 bases and J lost 0; bases outside the gene matches: 4. This CDR3 is CASSIRGQTNYGYTF. DNA for the CDR3: TGTGCCAGTAGTATTAGGGGACAGACTAACTATGGCTACACCTTC.

The chain is built from TRBV29-1 and TRBJ2-7; TRBD1 might be the D (5 bases). Germline-derived CDR1 and CDR2 are SQVTM and ANQGSEA. This CDR3 contains 13 residues. V lost 5 bases to trimming and J lost 1 base, with 12 bases between them. The CDR3: CSVLTRQSYEQYF. The CDR3 nucleotides are TGCAGCGTTCTTACGAGACAGTCCTACGAGCAGTACTTC.

This chain uses TRBV7-9 with TRBJ2-7; 9 nucleotides match TRBD1. Germline CDR1 SEHNR, CDR2 FQNEAQ (reference sequence). V lost 8 bases to trimming and J lost 1 base; unmatched junction nucleotides: 6. The CDR3 is 14 amino acids. CDR3 protein: CASLRGQGSYEQYF. The CDR3 DNA is TGTGCCAGCCTACGGGGACAGGGATCCTACGAGCAGTACTTC. Full variable domain (rest looked up from reference TRBV7-9 and TRBJ2-7): DTGVSQNPRHKITKRGQNVTFRCDPISEHNRLYWYRQTLGQGPEFLTYFQNEAQLEKSRLLSDRFSAERPKGSFSTLEIQRTEQGDSAMYLCASLRGQGSYEQYFGPGTRLTVT.

The J gene is TRBJ1-3, the V gene TRBV18; D unclear. V lost 7 bases and J 4 bases, leaving 23 bases between the germline ends. The CDR3 covers 17 residues. Germline values: CDR1 KGHSH, CDR2 LQKENI. CDR3 protein: CASFYTPATARGNTIYF. DNA for the CDR3: TGTGCCAGCTTTTACACCCCGGCGACTGCACGCGGAAACACCATATATTTT.

CDR3 DNA: TGTGCCAGCTCACCAGCGGGACAGTCTAACTATGGCTACACCTTC. As protein: CASSPAGQSNYGYTF. V usage is TRBV18 and J usage is TRBJ1-2, with 7 bases identical to TRBD1. Per germline, CDR1 KGHSH and CDR2 LQKENI. J was trimmed by 0 bases and V by 2 bases; bases with no gene match: 3. The CDR3 runs 15 residues.

V and J are TRBV7-9 and TRBJ1-6; maybe TRBD1 (5 bases). Trimming stripped 5 bases from V and 10 bases from J, with 15 bases between. Germline V gives CDR1 SEHNR, CDR2 FQNEAQ (reference sequence). This CDR3 spans 14 amino acids. The CDR3 DNA reads as TGTGCCAGCAGCCCCAGGGAAGGAAAATCACCCCTCCACTTT. Translating it yields CASSPREGKSPLHF.

This chain connects TRBV14 to TRBJ2-2; D is possibly TRBD1 (6 bases). V shed 0 bases and J shed 7 bases, with 18 bases lying between them. Germline loops: CDR1 SGHDN, CDR2 FVKESK. The CDR3 is made up of 17 amino acids. This chain's CDR3 is CASSQDQGKTSGGELFF. The CDR3 nucleotides read TGTGCCAGCAGCCAAGATCAGGGGAAAACTTCGGGCGGGGAGCTGTTTTTT.

Only a few counts were recorded for this clone. The genes are TRBV11-2 and TRBJ1-6; 9 bases are shared with TRBD1. CDR3 length equals 15 residues. The V gene end was trimmed by 5 bases and the J gene end by 7 bases; junction bases not matched to a gene: 6. CDR1 SGHAT and CDR2 FQNNGV come from the germline V gene. This CDR3 is CASSAWTGVNSPLHF. Written as DNA, the CDR3 is TGTGCCAGCAGCGCCTGGACAGGGGTCAATTCACCCCTCCACTTT.

This chain joins TRBV5-1 and TRBJ2-3, with D possibly being TRBD2 (5 bases). The CDR3 is 16 residues long. Trimming shortened V by 4 bases and J by 2 bases, and 17 bases separated the two germline ends. In germline, CDR1 is SGHRS, CDR2 YFSETQ. The CDR3 bases are TGCGCCAGCAGCCTGCGGACGGGAACGACCACAGATACGCAGTATTTT. This gives the protein CASSLRTGTTTDTQYF.

The chain couples TRBV10-3 to TRBJ1-2; D call uncertain. V was pared by 2 bases and J by 7 bases, with 5 bases between. This CDR3 has 11 amino acids. CDR1 ENHRY and CDR2 SYGVKD come from the germline V gene. For the CDR3, the DNA is TGTGCCATCAGTGAGGGAGGTGGCTACACCTTC. Translating gives CAISEGGGYTF.

This rearrangement joins TRBV28 to TRBJ1-1; 7 positions match TRBD1. The germline V gene encodes CDR1 MDHEN and CDR2 SYDVKM. V trimming: 3 bases; J trimming: 10 bases; junction bases outside the gene matches: 8. This CDR3 has 13 residues. The CDR3: CASSLGQPWGAFF. The CDR3 bases are TGTGCCAGCAGTTTGGGACAGCCCTGGGGAGCTTTCTTT.

The chain uses TRBV10-3 and TRBJ2-3; D not resolved. The V end was cut by 0 bases, the J end by 0 bases, with 7 bases between. This CDR3 is built from 15 residues. Germline V gene lookup returns CDR1 ENHRY and CDR2 SYGVKD. In DNA form, the CDR3 reads TGTGCCATCAGTGAGTCAGAGCCTAGCACAGATACGCAGTATTTT. Translating it yields CAISESEPSTDTQYF.

The chain joins TRBV2 to TRBJ2-3, with 9 bases fitting TRBD1. This CDR3 is 16 amino acids long. The V gene's germline CDR1 is SNHLY and CDR2 FYNNEI. Trimming took 6 bases from V and 2 from J; bases not matched to a gene: 9. CDR3 coding DNA: TGTGCCAGCAGGGAACAGGGGGCCCCTAACACAGATACGCAGTATTTT. It is translated as CASREQGAPNTDTQYF. Complete variable domain (other parts from reference TRBV2 and TRBJ2-3): EPEVTQTPSHQVTQMGQEVILRCVPISNHLYFYWYRQILGQKVEFLVSFYNNEISEKSEIFDDQFSVERPDGSNFTLKIRSTKLEDSAMYFCASREQGAPNTDTQYFGPGTRLTVL.

This clone was detected only once. This rearrangement joins TRBV6-5 to TRBJ2-7; D possibly corresponds to TRBD1 (5 bases). The CDR3 has 14 residues. CDR1 and CDR2 from the germline V gene are MNHEY and SVGAGI. The V end lost 5 bases, the J end lost 1 base, and 12 bases lay between the germline ends. The CDR3 DNA is TGTGCCAGCAGTCATCAGGGTCCGTCCTACGAGCAGTACTTC. Translating gives CASSHQGPSYEQYF.

The chain has TRBV3-1 (or the pseudogene TRBV3-2) and TRBJ1-3; D is unresolved. Germline V lookup: CDR1 LGHDT, CDR2 YNNKEL (reference sequence). V lost 7 bases, J lost 0 bases, and 13 bases lay in between. The CDR3 is 15 residues long. This CDR3 reads CASTPGGGSGNTIYF. The DNA of the CDR3 is TGTGCCAGCACCCCCGGAGGCGGCTCTGGAAACACCATATATTTT.

The rearrangement joins TRBV6-5 to TRBJ2-7; D may be TRBD1 (5 bases). The length of the CDR3 is 16 residues. V lost 0 bases, J lost 5 bases, and 17 bases lay in between. Germline-derived CDR1 and CDR2 are MNHEY and SVGAGI. The CDR3 sequence is CASSYSWPAQGNEQYF. Here the CDR3 DNA reads TGTGCCAGCAGTTACTCGTGGCCGGCCCAGGGCAACGAGCAGTACTTC.

The chain couples TRBV29-1 to TRBJ1-1; D not certain. V lost 5 bases and J lost 8, with 9 bases in between. The CDR3 is made up of 10 amino acids. Per germline, CDR1 SQVTM and CDR2 ANQGSEA. Written as DNA, the CDR3 is TGCAGCGTTCTGGCAGTCGAAGCTTTCTTT. This gives the protein CSVLAVEAFF.

The chain has TRBV27 and TRBJ1-6, with 8 bases matching TRBD1. V shed 2 bases and J 1 base; nucleotides not matched to a gene: 4. The CDR3 has 17 residues. Germline CDR1 MNHEY, CDR2 SMNVEV (reference sequence). The CDR3 is CASSLTGGRSYNSPLHF. CDR3 bases: TGTGCCAGCAGTTTAACAGGGGGAAGGTCCTATAATTCACCCCTCCACTTT.